Listed here are 20 T cell receptor beta chains from one sample, sequenced in a study of beta chain features in type 1 diabetes (dated by TCRdb to the late 2010s). Which antigens these TCRs recognize remains unknown. Results the study describes overall, beyond this receptor: Type 1 diabetes patients showed a moderate but significant shortening of TCRB CDR3 length in all four CD4+ subsets.

The method was the immunoSEQ multiplex PCR assay. The entire isolated RNA was reverse transcribed using the High Capacity cDNA Reverse Transcription Kit, and thus expressed TCRB transcripts were sequenced. In its TCRdb copy, this immuneACCESS table keeps in-frame sequences only and misses some clones. Where compared with another copy, unresolved V genes explain less than half of these, and the others have no known cause. The sample table holds around 250,000 clones, of which roughly 21% were seen once. Of the sample, 0.028% falls within the top ten clones. Sequencing used naive CD4+ T cells from blood. The cell subset or site label, as the study defines it: true naive CD4+ T cells. These receptors were taken from a woman aged 40-49 years with type 1 diabetes.

The gene calls are TRBV7-2 and TRBJ2-7, with 8 bases aligning to TRBD1. CDR3 size: 15 residues. V lost 1 base, J lost 1 base, and 3 bases stayed unmatched. Germline CDR1 and CDR2: SGHTA and FQGNSA. DNA for the CDR3: TGTGCCAGCAGCTTAGGACAGGGGAGGTCCTACGAGCAGTACTTC. The encoded protein is CASSLGQGRSYEQYF.

The sample holds a few counts of this clone. The rearrangement links TRBV2 to TRBJ2-5; 9 nucleotides line up with TRBD1. Trimming removed 4 bases from V and 4 bases from J; junction bases left unmatched: 10. This CDR3 comprises 16 residues. The germline V gene encodes CDR1 SNHLY and CDR2 FYNNEI. The CDR3 nucleotides read TGTGCCAGCAGTGGGTCCGGGACAGGGTCGGGAGAGACCCAGTACTTC. It codes for CASSGSGTGSGETQYF.

CDR3 protein: CASSQRAGEGETQYF. In DNA form, the CDR3 reads TGTGCCAGCAGCCAGCGGGCGGGAGAGGGAGAGACCCAGTACTTC. The chain couples TRBV7-3 to TRBJ2-5, with TRBD2 matching over 7 bases. The junction had 10 bases not matched to a gene; V was cut back by 5 bases and J by 4 bases. The CDR3 has 15 residues. The V gene's germline CDR1 is SGHTA and CDR2 FQGTGA. The full variable domain, its missing parts supplied by reference TRBV7-3 and TRBJ2-5, is GAGVSQTPSNKVTEKGKYVELRCDPISGHTALYWYRQSLGQGPEFLIYFQGTGAADDSGLPNDRFFAVRPEGSVSTLKIQRTERGDSAVYLCASSQRAGEGETQYFGPGTRLLVL.

In its sample, this clone was seen a few times. This chain joins TRBV2 and TRBJ1-1; D gene unclear. CDR3 length: 15 amino acids. Germline V gene lookup returns CDR1 SNHLY and CDR2 FYNNEI. The V and J ends lost 3 bases and 3 bases respectively, with 14 bases between them. The CDR3 region is CASSDPTNGDTEAFF. The DNA for the CDR3 is TGTGCCAGCAGTGATCCTACAAACGGGGACACTGAAGCTTTCTTT.

The V call is TRBV7-2, the J call TRBJ2-1; no reliable D call. This CDR3 has 15 amino acids. Germline V CDR1 and CDR2: SGHTA, FQGNSA. The V end lost 0 bases, the J end lost 4 bases, and 10 bases lay between the germline ends. The CDR3 is CASSLATADYNEQFF. The CDR3 DNA follows: TGTGCCAGCAGCTTAGCCACAGCAGATTACAATGAGCAGTTCTTC.

The chain is built from TRBV28 and TRBJ1-5, with 8 positions matching TRBD1. Germline V CDR1 and CDR2: MDHEN, SYDVKM. This CDR3 is 14 amino acids long. V lost 5 bases and J lost 9; bases outside the gene matches: 9. The CDR3: CASSGQGGLRPQHF. The CDR3 bases are TGTGCCAGCAGTGGACAGGGAGGGCTCAGGCCCCAGCATTTT.

This clone has a handful of counts. The rearrangement uses TRBV7-9 and TRBJ2-1; maybe TRBD1 (6 bases). Germline assignment: CDR1 SEHNR and CDR2 FQNEAQ (reference sequence). V lost 3 bases and J 9 bases, leaving 18 bases between the germline ends. This CDR3 comprises 15 residues. The CDR3 bases are TGTGCCAGCAGCTTCAACAATGATGGACAGTCTGAGCAGTTCTTC. Its protein is CASSFNNDGQSEQFF.

In its sample, this clone was seen a few times. This chain joins TRBV7-3 and TRBJ2-1, with 7 bases lining up with TRBD2. Germline values: CDR1 SGHTA, CDR2 FQGTGA. The CDR3 covers 17 residues. Trimming cost V 1 base and J 0 bases; bases outside gene matches: 6. Written as DNA, the CDR3 is TGTGCCAGCAGCTTAAGGGGGAGGGTGAGCTCCTACAATGAGCAGTTCTTC. As protein: CASSLRGRVSSYNEQFF.

A few counts support this clone. The chain carries TRBV5-6 and TRBJ1-6, with 9 bases matching TRBD1. The CDR3 is 15 amino acids. V lost 4 bases and J lost 7; bases outside the gene matches: 6. In germline, CDR1 is SGHDT, CDR2 YYEEEE. The CDR3 here is CASSRPGTGNSPLHF. The CDR3 DNA sequence: TGTGCCAGCAGCCGTCCCGGGACAGGGAATTCACCCCTCCACTTT.

This clone was counted only a few times. The J gene is TRBJ2-1, the V gene TRBV7-2, with 8 bases fitting TRBD2. Germline CDR1 is SGHTA and CDR2 is FQGNSA. Unmatched junction bases numbered 4, after V lost 3 bases and J lost 3 bases. There are 15 residues in the CDR3. This CDR3 reads CASSLLAGSYNEQFF. Written as DNA, the CDR3 is TGTGCCAGCAGCTTGCTAGCGGGTAGCTACAATGAGCAGTTCTTC.

The chain carries TRBV2 and TRBJ2-1, with D tentatively TRBD2 (5 bases). Deletions cut 4 bases from V and 4 bases from J, with 17 bases between. The CDR3 spans 16 residues. CDR1 and CDR2 (germline): SNHLY, FYNNEI. CDR3 sequence reads: CASSGRTGFRYNEQFF. Written as DNA, the CDR3 is TGTGCCAGCAGTGGTAGGACGGGGTTTAGGTACAATGAGCAGTTCTTC.

A few counts support this clone. The chain recombines TRBV5-1 with TRBJ2-7; 10 nucleotides align to TRBD2. The trim removed 0 bases at V and 2 bases at J, leaving 2 bases unmatched. Germline V gene data show CDR1 as SGHRS and CDR2 as YFSETQ. This CDR3 is built from 15 residues. CDR3 sequence (DNA): TGCGCCAGCAGCTTGGGGCTAGCGGGGGCCTACGAGCAGTACTTC. Its translation is CASSLGLAGAYEQYF.

This clone was detected only a few times. The gene calls are TRBV18 and TRBJ2-1, with 10 bases matching TRBD2. There are 15 residues in the CDR3. Germline CDR1 KGHSH, CDR2 LQKENI. V dropped 3 bases and J dropped 8; count of bases not matched to a gene: 7. CDR3 sequence (DNA): TGTGCCAGCTCACCTCCGGGACTAGCGAAGGATGAGCAGTTCTTC. As protein: CASSPPGLAKDEQFF. Complete variable domain (other parts from reference TRBV18 and TRBJ2-1): NAGVMQNPRHLVRRRGQEARLRCSPMKGHSHVYWYRQLPEEGLKFMVYLQKENIIDESGMPKERFSAEFPKEGPSILRIQQVVRGDSAAYFCASSPPGLAKDEQFFGPGTRLTVL.

The chain employs TRBV9 and TRBJ1-2; TRBD1 aligns across 7 bases. CDR1 is SGDLS and CDR2 is YYNGEE in the germline V gene. Germline trimming cut 3 bases from V and 8 bases from J; bases unmatched to any gene: 13. This CDR3 is built from 15 residues. CDR3 amino acids: CASSADRAGSGGYTF. CDR3 nucleotide sequence: TGTGCCAGCAGCGCCGACAGGGCGGGATCGGGCGGCTACACCTTC. The whole variable domain, remainder taken from reference TRBV9 and TRBJ1-2, is DSGVTQTPKHLITATGQRVTLRCSPRSGDLSVYWYQQSLDQGLQFLIQYYNGEERAKGNILERFSAQQFPDLHSELNLSSLELGDSALYFCASSADRAGSGGYTFGSGTRLTVV.

This clone appeared a few times. The CDR3 DNA sequence: TGCAGCGTCGCCTTCCCCACAGGGGAGAACACTGAAGCTTTCTTT. Its protein product is CSVAFPTGENTEAFF. V and J are TRBV29-1 and TRBJ1-1; 7 nucleotides match TRBD1. Germline V gene lookup returns CDR1 SQVTM and CDR2 ANQGSEA. V lost 6 bases and J lost 1; bases outside the gene matches: 11. The CDR3 sequence is 15 residues long.

This clone was recorded once. This rearrangement joins TRBV7-9 to TRBJ1-5, with D hard to call. CDR3 length equals 14 residues. Germline V gives CDR1 SEHNR, CDR2 FQNEAQ (reference sequence). The V end was cut by 2 bases, the J end by 2 bases, with 7 bases between. Here the CDR3 reads CASSLRGGNQPQHF. CDR3 DNA: TGTGCCAGCAGCTTACGAGGCGGCAATCAGCCCCAGCATTTT.

The chain has TRBV25-1 and TRBJ1-1, with a tentative D call TRBD1 (5 bases). Trimming removed 8 bases from V and 2 bases from J, with 12 bases in between. Germline V gene sequence: CDR1 MGHDK, CDR2 SYGVNS. The CDR3 is 13 amino acids. The CDR3 spells CASAGTPNTEAFF. In DNA, the CDR3 is TGTGCCAGCGCCGGGACTCCAAACACTGAAGCTTTCTTT.

This clone has more than one count but fewer than ten. Within the sample, other DNA sequences also encode this same CDR3. The J gene is TRBJ1-1, the V gene TRBV7-2, with TRBD1 as a possible D gene (6 bases). From germline, CDR1 is SGHTA and CDR2 FQGNSA. CDR3 length: 13 amino acids. The ends were cut back, 5 bases at V and 1 base at J, with 8 bases in the middle. The CDR3 DNA follows: TGTGCCAGCAGCCTCAGGGGGAACACTGAAGCTTTCTTT. This encodes CASSLRGNTEAFF.

This clone was counted a few times. The rearrangement links TRBV5-4 to TRBJ1-4; 10 positions match TRBD1. This CDR3 is 15 amino acids long. Trimming removed 3 bases from V and 5 bases from J; junction bases left unmatched: 4. Germline lookup yields CDR1 SGHNT and CDR2 YYREEE (reference sequence). The CDR3 DNA is TGTGCCAGCAGCTCACGACAGGGGGCAAATGAAAAACTGTTTTTT. The encoded protein is CASSSRQGANEKLFF.

With respect to this clone: Other DNA sequences in this sample translate to the same CDR3. This chain uses TRBV7-9 with TRBJ2-3; 14 bases fit TRBD2. Germline CDR1 SEHNR, CDR2 FQNEAQ (reference sequence). CDR3 length: 16 residues. The junction had 2 bases not matched to a gene; V was cut back by 4 bases and J by 2 bases. This CDR3 is CASSSGLAGVTDTQYF. CDR3 in DNA: TGTGCCAGCAGCTCGGGACTAGCGGGAGTCACAGATACGCAGTATTTT.